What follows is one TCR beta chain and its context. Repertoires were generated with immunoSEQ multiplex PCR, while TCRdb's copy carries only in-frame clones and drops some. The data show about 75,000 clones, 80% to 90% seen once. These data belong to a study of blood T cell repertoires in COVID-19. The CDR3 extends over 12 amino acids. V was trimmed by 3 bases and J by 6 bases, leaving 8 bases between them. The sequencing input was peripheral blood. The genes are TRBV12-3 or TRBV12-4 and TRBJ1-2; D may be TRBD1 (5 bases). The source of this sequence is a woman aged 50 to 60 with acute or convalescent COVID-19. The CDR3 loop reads CASSFGGDGYTF. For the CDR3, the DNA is TGTGCCAGCAGTTTCGGGGGGGATGGCTACACCTTC.